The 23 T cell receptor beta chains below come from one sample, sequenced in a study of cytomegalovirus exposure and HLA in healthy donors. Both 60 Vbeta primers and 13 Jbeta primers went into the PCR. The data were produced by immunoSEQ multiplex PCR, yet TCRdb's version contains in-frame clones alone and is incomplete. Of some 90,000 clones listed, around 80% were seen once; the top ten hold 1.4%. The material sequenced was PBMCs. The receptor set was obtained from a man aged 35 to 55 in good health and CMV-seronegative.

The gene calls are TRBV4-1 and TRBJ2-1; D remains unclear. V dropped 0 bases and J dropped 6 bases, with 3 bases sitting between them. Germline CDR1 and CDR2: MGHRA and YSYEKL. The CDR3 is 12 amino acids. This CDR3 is CASSQDSNEQFF. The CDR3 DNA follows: TGCGCCAGCAGCCAAGACAGCAATGAGCAGTTCTTC.

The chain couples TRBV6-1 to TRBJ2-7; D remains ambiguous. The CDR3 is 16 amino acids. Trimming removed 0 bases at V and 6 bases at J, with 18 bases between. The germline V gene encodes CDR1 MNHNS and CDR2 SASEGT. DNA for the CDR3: TGTGCCAGCAGTGAAGCTAGATTAACCAGGTCCGCCGAGCAGTACTTC. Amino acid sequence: CASSEARLTRSAEQYF.

The CDR3 DNA is TGTGCCAGCAGTTTAAAGGGGGCGGTTTACGAGCAGTACTTC. This encodes CASSLKGAVYEQYF. The chain couples TRBV27 to TRBJ2-7; 7 bases are shared with TRBD1. V lost 2 bases to trimming and J lost 4 bases; unmatched junction nucleotides: 5. Germline CDR1 MNHEY, CDR2 SMNVEV (reference sequence). This CDR3 has 14 amino acids.

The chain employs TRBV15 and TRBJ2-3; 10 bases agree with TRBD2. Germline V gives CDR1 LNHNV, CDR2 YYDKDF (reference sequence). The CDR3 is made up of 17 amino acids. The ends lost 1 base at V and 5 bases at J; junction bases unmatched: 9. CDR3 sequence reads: CATSRGSSGGLLDTQYF. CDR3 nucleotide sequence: TGTGCCACCAGCAGAGGGTCTAGCGGGGGTCTACTAGATACGCAGTATTTT.

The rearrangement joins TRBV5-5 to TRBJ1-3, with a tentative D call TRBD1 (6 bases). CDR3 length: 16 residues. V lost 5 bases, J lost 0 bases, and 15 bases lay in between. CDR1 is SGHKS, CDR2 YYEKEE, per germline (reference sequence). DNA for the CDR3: TGTGCCAGCAGGGAGTGGGACACCAACTCTGGAAACACCATATATTTT. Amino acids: CASREWDTNSGNTIYF.

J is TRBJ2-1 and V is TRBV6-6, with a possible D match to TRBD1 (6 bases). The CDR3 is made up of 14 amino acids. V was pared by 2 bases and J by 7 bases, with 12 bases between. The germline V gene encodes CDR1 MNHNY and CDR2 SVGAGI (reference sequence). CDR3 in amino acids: CASSYNNRANEQFF. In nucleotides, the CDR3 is TGTGCCAGCAGTTACAATAACAGGGCGAATGAGCAGTTCTTC.

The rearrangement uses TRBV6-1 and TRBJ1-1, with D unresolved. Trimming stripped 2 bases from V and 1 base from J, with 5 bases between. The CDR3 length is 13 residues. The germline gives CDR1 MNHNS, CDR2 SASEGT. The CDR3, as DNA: TGTGCCAGCAGTGAACATCAGAACACTGAAGCTTTCTTT. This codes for CASSEHQNTEAFF.

CDR3: CASRQLLAGGRSEQFF. The CDR3 DNA reads TGTGCCAGCAGACAACTACTAGCGGGGGGCCGGAGTGAGCAGTTCTTC. The chain carries TRBV6-6 and TRBJ2-1, with TRBD2 matching over 12 bases. The CDR3 covers 16 residues. The trim removed 6 bases at V and 9 bases at J, leaving 12 bases unmatched. Germline V CDR1 and CDR2: MNHNY, SVGAGI (reference sequence).

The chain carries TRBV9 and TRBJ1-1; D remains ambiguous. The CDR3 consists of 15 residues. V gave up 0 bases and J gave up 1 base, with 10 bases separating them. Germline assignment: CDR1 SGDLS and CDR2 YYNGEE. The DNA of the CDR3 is TGTGCCAGCAGCGTAGCTCACGGAGGGAACACTGAAGCTTTCTTT. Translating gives CASSVAHGGNTEAFF.

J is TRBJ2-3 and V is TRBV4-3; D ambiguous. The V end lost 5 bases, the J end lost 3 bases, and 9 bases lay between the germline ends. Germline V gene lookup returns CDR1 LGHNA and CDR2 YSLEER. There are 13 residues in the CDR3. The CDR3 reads CASSTTGTDTQYF. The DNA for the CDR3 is TGCGCCAGCAGCACAACCGGGACAGATACGCAGTATTTT.

CDR3 nucleotide sequence: TGCGCCAGCAGCCAACCTTGGGAGGGTACGCAGTATTTT. This gives the protein CASSQPWEGTQYF. The rearrangement links TRBV4-1 to TRBJ2-3; 7 nucleotides match TRBD2. The CDR3 runs to 13 residues. Losses at the gene ends were 2 bases for V and 8 bases for J; bases not matched to a gene: 4. CDR1 and CDR2 from the germline V gene are MGHRA and YSYEKL.

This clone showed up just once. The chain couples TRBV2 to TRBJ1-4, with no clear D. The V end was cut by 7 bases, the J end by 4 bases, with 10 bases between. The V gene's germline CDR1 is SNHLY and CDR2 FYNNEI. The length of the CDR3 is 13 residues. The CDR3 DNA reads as TGTGCCAGCAATCAACTAGGTAATGAAAAACTGTTTTTT. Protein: CASNQLGNEKLFF.

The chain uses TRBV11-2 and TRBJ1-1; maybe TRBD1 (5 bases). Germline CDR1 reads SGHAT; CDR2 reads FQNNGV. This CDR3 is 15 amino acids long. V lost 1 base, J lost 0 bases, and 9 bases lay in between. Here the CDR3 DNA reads TGTGCCAGCAGCTTAGGCCCGACAGTGAACACTGAAGCTTTCTTT. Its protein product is CASSLGPTVNTEAFF.

The CDR3 coding sequence is TGCAGCGTTGACCCCCTGGCAGGGGTCCCCCCAGAGACCCAGTACTTC. This encodes CSVDPLAGVPPETQYF. The chain has TRBV29-1 and TRBJ2-5; the D gene is possibly TRBD1 (6 bases). Germline V gene sequence: CDR1 SQVTM, CDR2 ANQGSEA. The CDR3 has 16 residues. Trimming removed 3 bases from V and 4 bases from J, with 21 bases in between.

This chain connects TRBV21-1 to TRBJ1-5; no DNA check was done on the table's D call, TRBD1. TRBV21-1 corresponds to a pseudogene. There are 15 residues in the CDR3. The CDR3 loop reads CASPTGRSSYQPQHF. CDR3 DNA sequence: TGTGCCAGCCCTACAGGAAGGAGCAGCTATCAGCCCCAGCATTTT.

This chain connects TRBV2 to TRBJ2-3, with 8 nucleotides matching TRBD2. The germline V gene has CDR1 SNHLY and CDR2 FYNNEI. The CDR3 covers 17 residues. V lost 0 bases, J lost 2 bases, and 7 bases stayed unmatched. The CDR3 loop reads CASSEAAPGGDTDTQYF. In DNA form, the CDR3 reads TGTGCCAGCAGTGAAGCCGCCCCGGGGGGGGACACAGATACGCAGTATTTT. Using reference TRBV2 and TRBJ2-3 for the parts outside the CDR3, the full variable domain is EPEVTQTPSHQVTQMGQEVILRCVPISNHLYFYWYRQILGQKVEFLVSFYNNEISEKSEIFDDQFSVERPDGSNFTLKIRSTKLEDSAMYFCASSEAAPGGDTDTQYFGPGTRLTVL.

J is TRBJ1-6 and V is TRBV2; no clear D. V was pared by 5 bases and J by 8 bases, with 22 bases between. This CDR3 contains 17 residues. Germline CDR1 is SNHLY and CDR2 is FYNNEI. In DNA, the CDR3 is TGTGCCAGCAGTACCAACGTGGGGAGGATATCGCATTCACCCCTCCACTTT. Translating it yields CASSTNVGRISHSPLHF.

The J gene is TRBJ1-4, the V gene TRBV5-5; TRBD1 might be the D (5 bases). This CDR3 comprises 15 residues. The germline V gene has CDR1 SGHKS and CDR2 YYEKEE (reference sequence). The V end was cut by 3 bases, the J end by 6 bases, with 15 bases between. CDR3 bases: TGTGCCAGCAGCTCAAGCGGGACGGGGGATGAAAAACTGTTTTTT. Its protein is CASSSSGTGDEKLFF.

The CDR3 DNA reads TGTGCCAGCGAAGCTATCTTTGGCTACACCTTC. Amino acids: CASEAIFGYTF. J is TRBJ1-2 and V is TRBV28; D is unclear. Trimming removed 8 bases from V and 7 bases from J, with 11 bases in between. This CDR3 comprises 11 residues. The V gene's germline CDR1 is MDHEN and CDR2 SYDVKM.

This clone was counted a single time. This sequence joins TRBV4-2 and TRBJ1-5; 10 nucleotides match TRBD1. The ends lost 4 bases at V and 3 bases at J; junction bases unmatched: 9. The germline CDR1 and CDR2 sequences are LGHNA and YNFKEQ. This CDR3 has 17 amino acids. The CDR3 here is CASSPRTGGTPNQPQHF. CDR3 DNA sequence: TGTGCCAGCAGCCCACGGACAGGGGGGACCCCCAATCAGCCCCAGCATTTT.

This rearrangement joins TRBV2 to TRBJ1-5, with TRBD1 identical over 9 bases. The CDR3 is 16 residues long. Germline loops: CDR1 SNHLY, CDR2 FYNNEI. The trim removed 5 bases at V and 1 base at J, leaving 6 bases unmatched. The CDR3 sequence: CASSKEQGASNQPQHF. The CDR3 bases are TGTGCCAGCAGTAAGGAACAGGGGGCGAGCAATCAGCCCCAGCATTTT.

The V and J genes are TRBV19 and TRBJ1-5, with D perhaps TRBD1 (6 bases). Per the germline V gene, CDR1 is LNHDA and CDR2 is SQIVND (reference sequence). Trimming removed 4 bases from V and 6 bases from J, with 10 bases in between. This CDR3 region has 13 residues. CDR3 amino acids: CASSTGVGQPQHF. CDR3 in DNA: TGTGCCAGTAGTACAGGGGTCGGTCAGCCCCAGCATTTT.

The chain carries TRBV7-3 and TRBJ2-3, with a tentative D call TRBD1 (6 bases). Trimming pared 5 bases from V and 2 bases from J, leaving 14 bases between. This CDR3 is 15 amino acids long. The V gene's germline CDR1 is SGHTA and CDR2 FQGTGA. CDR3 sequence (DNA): TGTGCCAGCAGCCCAGCCGGGACACCCACAGATACGCAGTATTTT. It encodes CASSPAGTPTDTQYF.